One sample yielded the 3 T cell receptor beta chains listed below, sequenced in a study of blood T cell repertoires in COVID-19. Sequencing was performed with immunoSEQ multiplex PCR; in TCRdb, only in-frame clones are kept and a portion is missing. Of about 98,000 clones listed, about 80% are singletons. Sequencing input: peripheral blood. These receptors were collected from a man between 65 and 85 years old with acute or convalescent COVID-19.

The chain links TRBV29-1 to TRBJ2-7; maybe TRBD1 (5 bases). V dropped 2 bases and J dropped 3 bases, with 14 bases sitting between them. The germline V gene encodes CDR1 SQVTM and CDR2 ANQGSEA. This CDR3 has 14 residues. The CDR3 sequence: CSVEFPGIGYEQYF. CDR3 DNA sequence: TGCAGCGTTGAATTTCCAGGGATCGGCTACGAGCAGTACTTC.

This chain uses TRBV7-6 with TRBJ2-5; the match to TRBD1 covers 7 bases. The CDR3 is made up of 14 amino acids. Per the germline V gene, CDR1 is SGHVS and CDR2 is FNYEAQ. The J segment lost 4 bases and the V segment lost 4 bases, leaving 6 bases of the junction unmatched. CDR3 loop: CASSSRTGGETQYF. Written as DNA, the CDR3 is TGTGCCAGCAGCTCCCGGACAGGAGGAGAGACCCAGTACTTC.

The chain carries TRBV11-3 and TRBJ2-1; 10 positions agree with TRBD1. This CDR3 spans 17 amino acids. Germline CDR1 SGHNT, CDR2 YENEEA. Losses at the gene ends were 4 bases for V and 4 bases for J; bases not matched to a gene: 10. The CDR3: CASSSQGGTGDYNEQFF. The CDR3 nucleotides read TGTGCCAGCAGCTCCCAGGGGGGGACAGGGGATTACAATGAGCAGTTCTTC.